These 16 T cell receptor beta chains originate from one sample sequenced in a study of human T cells and chemical hapten exposure. Using its own MiXCR run on the RACE reads, TCRdb lists one record per CDR3 protein. The repertoire consists of just under 350,000 distinct CDR3 sequences, with approximately 6.9% occurring once and the leading ten covering around 8.2%. The time point here: patch test 1, 2 weeks after DPC sensitization. As to treatment: therapeutic diphenylcyclopropenone sensitization with weekly scalp DPC. This sample comprised whole blood, obtained in connection with sensitization to the hapten diphenylcyclopropenone (DPC). All receptors come from a woman aged 18-29 years with alopecia areata. Some clones in this sample may be carry-over from other donors' samples.

This clonotype occurred many times. V and J are TRBV12-3 or TRBV12-4 and TRBJ2-7, with 8 positions matching TRBD1. V lost 4 bases to trimming and J lost 5 bases; unmatched junction nucleotides: 4. The CDR3 loop spans 13 amino acids. CDR3 protein: CASSWTGLNEQYF. In DNA form, the CDR3 reads TGTGCCAGCAGTTGGACAGGGCTAAACGAGCAGTACTTC.

This clonotype showed up many times. The V call is TRBV11-2, the J call TRBJ2-2; 9 bases line up with TRBD1. Per the germline V gene, CDR1 is SGHAT and CDR2 is FQNNGV. Trimming took 8 bases from V and 6 from J; bases not matched to a gene: 10. This CDR3 is 15 amino acids long. The CDR3, as DNA: TGTGCCAGCTCGTGGGGGACAGGGCAGGCCGGGGAGCTGTTTTTT. This encodes CASSWGTGQAGELFF.

This clonotype was counted many times. The chain carries TRBV6-6 and TRBJ1-1; 8 bases are shared with TRBD1. The length of the CDR3 is 15 residues. Germline V gene sequence: CDR1 MNHNY, CDR2 SVGAGI (reference sequence). The V segment lost 6 bases and the J segment 5 bases; nucleotides outside the gene matches: 11. The CDR3 nucleotides read TGTGCCAGCAGCCTGGTTCAGGGGGCGAATACTGAAGCTTTCTTT. Its translation: CASSLVQGANTEAFF.

This clonotype was detected a few times. The J gene is TRBJ1-2, the V gene TRBV6-2 or TRBV6-3; D unclear. CDR1 is MNHEY and CDR2 is SVGEGT in the germline V gene. CDR3 size: 14 residues. Trimming pared 7 bases from V and 5 bases from J, leaving 17 bases between. CDR3 amino acids: CASTKQDSRYGYTF. For the CDR3, the DNA is TGTGCCAGCACCAAACAAGACTCTAGGTATGGCTACACCTTC.

This clonotype has just a few counts. This chain uses TRBV20-1 with TRBJ1-5; 10 bases are a match to TRBD1. The CDR3 is 19 amino acids. Per the germline V gene, CDR1 is DFQATT and CDR2 is SNEGSKA (reference sequence). With V trimmed by 3 bases and J by 2 bases, 16 bases remained unmatched. DNA for the CDR3: TGCAGTGCTAGGATTAGAGTAGGACAGGGGGTCAGGGGCAATCAGCCCCAGCATTTT. Translated: CSARIRVGQGVRGNQPQHF.

This chain connects TRBV27 to TRBJ2-3; 7 nucleotides line up with TRBD2. V gave up 6 bases and J gave up 2 bases; unmatched junction bases: 11. The germline CDR1 and CDR2 sequences are MNHEY and SMNVEV (reference sequence). CDR3 size: 16 residues. The DNA for the CDR3 is TGTGCCAGCAGCCCAGTCGGCGGGGGACCCACAGATACGCAGTATTTT. Its translation is CASSPVGGGPTDTQYF.

Ten or more counts support this clonotype. The gene calls are TRBV4-2 and TRBJ2-1; 8 bases agree with TRBD2. Germline CDR1 LGHNA, CDR2 YNFKEQ. The CDR3 length is 17 residues. Trimming removed 0 bases from V and 6 bases from J; junction bases left unmatched: 10. The CDR3, as DNA: TGTGCCAGCAGCCAAGATTCCGGGCGGGGGGCCCCCAATGAGCAGTTCTTC. This encodes CASSQDSGRGAPNEQFF.

The chain employs TRBV4-3 and TRBJ1-1, with 7 bases matching TRBD1. The V gene's germline CDR1 is LGHNA and CDR2 YSLEER. Trimming cost V 3 bases and J 4 bases; bases outside gene matches: 2. CDR3 length: 13 amino acids. The CDR3 spells CASSQEGATEAFF. CDR3 nucleotide sequence: TGCGCCAGCAGCCAGGAGGGGGCCACTGAAGCTTTCTTT.

This clonotype was seen ten or more times. The rearrangement joins TRBV29-1 to TRBJ1-1; D call uncertain. CDR3 length equals 13 residues. The V end was cut by 4 bases, the J end by 1 base, with 10 bases between. Germline loops: CDR1 SQVTM, CDR2 ANQGSEA. CDR3 amino acids: CSVVDGRNTEAFF. The CDR3 region has the DNA TGCAGCGTTGTAGACGGACGGAACACTGAAGCTTTCTTT.

As to this clonotype: The junction differs from germline at one of its ends, possibly a read error. The chain uses TRBV15 and TRBJ2-3; maybe TRBD1 (5 bases). This CDR3 is built from 15 residues. The germline CDR1 and CDR2 sequences are LNHNV and YYDKDF (reference sequence). CDR3 coding DNA: TGTGCCACCAGCGGAGATGTGGACACAGGCGGTACGCAGTATTTT. Translation gives CATSGDVDTGGTQYF.

The sample holds a few counts of this clonotype. The chain carries TRBV11-2 and TRBJ1-1; 10 bases line up with TRBD1. The CDR3 loop spans 17 amino acids. Germline V gene sequence: CDR1 SGHAT, CDR2 FQNNGV. The ends lost 6 bases at V and 2 bases at J; junction bases unmatched: 12. This CDR3 reads CASRSPRDRGANTEAFF. The CDR3 DNA is TGTGCCAGCAGATCACCCCGGGACAGGGGAGCTAACACTGAAGCTTTCTTT.

This clonotype appeared many times. Mismatch with germline at one junction end may stem from a read error. The genes are TRBV7-7 and TRBJ1-6; possibly TRBD1 for D (6 bases). Germline assignment: CDR1 SSHAT and CDR2 FNYEAQ (reference sequence). This CDR3 comprises 14 residues. CDR3 DNA sequence: TGTGCTAGCAGCTTAGGACAGCTTAATTCACCCCTCCACTTT. Translation gives CASSLGQLNSPLHF.

This chain uses TRBV6-5 with TRBJ1-1; the D is unclear. This CDR3 is 13 amino acids long. Trimming left V 5 bases short and J 6 bases short, with 13 bases between. In germline, CDR1 is MNHEY, CDR2 SVGAGI. CDR3 DNA: TGTGCCAGCAGTCCCGGTTTGTTCGCTGAAGCTTTCTTT. This codes for CASSPGLFAEAFF.

The chain carries TRBV9 and TRBJ1-6, with D unresolved. V was cut by 4 bases and J by 7 bases, with 15 bases left in between. Germline V gene data show CDR1 as SGDLS and CDR2 as YYNGEE. This CDR3 contains 15 residues. The CDR3 bases are TGTGCCAGCAGCTTGGGAGGTCTGGCGAATTCACCCCTCCACTTT. Translation gives CASSLGGLANSPLHF.

In its sample, this clonotype was seen a few times. V gene TRBV9 combines with J gene TRBJ2-7; no firm D call. The V end was cut by 0 bases, the J end by 3 bases, with 13 bases between. The germline CDR1 and CDR2 sequences are SGDLS and YYNGEE. The CDR3 spans 15 residues. Here the CDR3 DNA reads TGTGCCAGCAGCGTAGGAGGCCTTCACGGCTACGAGCAGTACTTC. Amino acid sequence: CASSVGGLHGYEQYF.

This clonotype has only a few counts. The chain employs TRBV7-2 and TRBJ1-6, with TRBD1 as a possible D gene (6 bases). Trimming removed 4 bases at V and 5 bases at J, with 12 bases between. Germline CDR1 and CDR2: SGHTA and FQGNSA. The length of the CDR3 is 15 residues. CDR3 residues: CASSSRQADNSPLHF. The CDR3 nucleotides read TGTGCCAGCAGCTCAAGACAGGCGGATAATTCACCCCTCCACTTT.